This T cell receptor beta chain appears in the sequencing data of a study of breast tumors, draining lymph nodes, adjacent tissues. Overall study results and limits: Tumors had less TCR diversity than lymph nodes, more than nontumor tissue.

MiXCR was run by TCRdb on the multiplex PCR reads, yielding one entry per CDR3 protein. The data hold about 180,000 distinct CDR3 sequences, with around 33% observed a single time. Axillary draining lymph nodes of breast cancer patients supplied the node samples. The sample holds many counts of this clonotype. Its cognate antigen is unknown. CDR3 size: 13 residues. Per germline, CDR1 SGHRS and CDR2 YFSETQ. Trimming shortened V by 7 bases and J by 2 bases, and 12 bases separated the two germline ends. Sequencing was done on a sample of axillary lymph node tissue. The sequence was obtained from a female donor with breast cancer. Some clones in this sample may be carry-over from other donors' samples. J is TRBJ2-5 and V is TRBV5-1, with D hard to call. The CDR3 loop is CASGVSIQETQYF. The CDR3 nucleotides read TGCGCCAGCGGGGTTTCTATTCAAGAGACCCAGTACTTC.